A selection of T cell receptor beta chains follows, all from one sample in a study of shared clonotypes between healthy human individuals. Sequencing used immunoSEQ multiplex PCR; TCRdb keeps in-frame clones, though not all of them. The table lists approximately 2.3 million clones, 90% to 95% of them singletons. The sequenced sample consisted of naive CD4+ T cells from PBMCs. These receptors were collected from a man between 18 and 35 years old in good health. Some clones in this sample may be carry-over from other donors' samples. Both conserved end residues are part of each CDR3. Fields, in order: J gene, clone size, V gene, D gene, CDR3 DNA, CDR3 protein. D genes are given only for firm matches. Size is omitted from some rows. Given values are once, few, many or a class for expanded clones.

j_gene: TRBJ2-2; abundance: -; v_gene: TRBV28; d_gene: -; CDR3nt: TGTGCCAGCGGCTCTGGGGGTGTGGGAGTACGGACCGGGGAGCTGTTTTTT; CDR3aa: CASGSGGVGVRTGELFF
j_gene: TRBJ2-2; abundance: -; v_gene: TRBV10-1; d_gene: -; CDR3nt: TGCGCCAGCAGTTATTCTAGACAGACCACCGGGGAGCTGTTTTTT; CDR3aa: CASSYSRQTTGELFF
j_gene: TRBJ2-7; abundance: once; v_gene: TRBV27; d_gene: -; CDR3nt: TGTGCCAGCAGTTCCGGACTCCGCTACGAGCAGTACTTC; CDR3aa: CASSSGLRYEQYF
j_gene: TRBJ1-1; abundance: -; v_gene: TRBV18; d_gene: -; CDR3nt: TGTGCCAGCTCACCGGGGACGGACACTGAAGCTTTCTTT; CDR3aa: CASSPGTDTEAFF
j_gene: TRBJ2-5; abundance: -; v_gene: TRBV20-1; d_gene: -; CDR3nt: TGCAGTGCTAGAGATGAGGGGCAGTACTTC; CDR3aa: CSARDEGQYF
j_gene: TRBJ1-5; abundance: -; v_gene: TRBV30; d_gene: -; CDR3nt: TGTGCCTGGAGTAGGCCCGGCGGGGGCAATCAGCCCCAGCATTTT; CDR3aa: CAWSRPGGGNQPQHF
j_gene: TRBJ2-5; abundance: -; v_gene: TRBV18; d_gene: -; CDR3nt: TGTGCCAGCTCACCACCGGTTTACGAATCAAGAAGGGAGACCCAGTACTTC; CDR3aa: CASSPPVYESRRETQYF
j_gene: TRBJ2-1; abundance: -; v_gene: TRBV2; d_gene: -; CDR3nt: TGTGCCAGCAGTGATCAGGGGCCCCTCTCCTACAATGAGCAGTTCTTC; CDR3aa: CASSDQGPLSYNEQFF
j_gene: TRBJ2-4; abundance: -; v_gene: TRBV5-1; d_gene: TRBD1; CDR3nt: TGCGCCAGCAGCCAAGGACAGGGGGCAGCCAAAAACATTCAGTACTTC; CDR3aa: CASSQGQGAAKNIQYF
j_gene: TRBJ1-5; abundance: few; v_gene: TRBV18; d_gene: TRBD1; CDR3nt: TGTGCCAGCTCACCAGGACAGGGAGGAGGCAATCAGCCCCAGCATTTT; CDR3aa: CASSPGQGGGNQPQHF
j_gene: TRBJ1-2; abundance: -; v_gene: TRBV7-6; d_gene: -; CDR3nt: TGTGCCAGCAGCGGACTACGGGGCTATGGCTACACCTTC; CDR3aa: CASSGLRGYGYTF
j_gene: TRBJ2-3; abundance: -; v_gene: TRBV18; d_gene: -; CDR3nt: TGTGCCAGCTCACCAGAATTTCATCGCTCCCTGGGAACAGATACGCAGTATTTT; CDR3aa: CASSPEFHRSLGTDTQYF
j_gene: TRBJ1-5; abundance: -; v_gene: TRBV5-1; d_gene: -; CDR3nt: TGCGCCAGCAGCTCGGGACTCGGTAATGGGGCCCAGCATTTT; CDR3aa: CASSSGLGNGAQHF
j_gene: TRBJ1-3; abundance: few; v_gene: TRBV5-1; d_gene: -; CDR3nt: TGCGCCAGCAGCCAGGACAGCTCTGGAAACACCATATATTTT; CDR3aa: CASSQDSSGNTIYF
j_gene: TRBJ2-1; abundance: -; v_gene: TRBV18; d_gene: -; CDR3nt: TGTGCCAGCTCACCCCTTGGGAGAGACGCCTACAATGAGCAGTTCTTC; CDR3aa: CASSPLGRDAYNEQFF
j_gene: TRBJ2-2; abundance: few; v_gene: TRBV6-1; d_gene: TRBD1; CDR3nt: TGTGCCAGCAGGGGGACAGGGGGAGAGACCGGGGAGCTGTTTTTT; CDR3aa: CASRGTGGETGELFF
j_gene: TRBJ1-2; abundance: -; v_gene: TRBV7-2; d_gene: -; CDR3nt: TGTGCCAGCAACCTGGGGGGGATTGGTGGCTACACCTTC; CDR3aa: CASNLGGIGGYTF
j_gene: TRBJ2-3; abundance: -; v_gene: TRBV6-1; d_gene: TRBD2; CDR3nt: TGTGCCAGCAGTGAAAGGCGGGAGTGGGACACAGATACGCAGTATTTT; CDR3aa: CASSERREWDTDTQYF
j_gene: TRBJ2-1; abundance: -; v_gene: TRBV7-9; d_gene: -; CDR3nt: TGTGCCAGCAGCGCCCGTGGGGGGTCCTACAATGAGCAGTTCTTC; CDR3aa: CASSARGGSYNEQFF
j_gene: TRBJ2-2; abundance: -; v_gene: TRBV4-3; d_gene: -; CDR3nt: TGCGCCAGCAGCCAAGGGCTTATGAACACCGGGGAGCTGTTTTTT; CDR3aa: CASSQGLMNTGELFF
j_gene: TRBJ2-1; abundance: -; v_gene: TRBV29-1; d_gene: -; CDR3nt: TGCAGCGTTTCCCAAGGGATCTTC; CDR3aa: CSVSQGIF
j_gene: TRBJ2-3; abundance: once; v_gene: TRBV5-1; d_gene: -; CDR3nt: TGCGCCAGCAGCCCGGGGGAGGATACGCAGTATTTT; CDR3aa: CASSPGEDTQYF
j_gene: TRBJ2-1; abundance: -; v_gene: TRBV7-9; d_gene: -; CDR3nt: TGTGCCAGCAGCTTGGCCGGGACACGCTCCTACAATGAGCAGTTCTTC; CDR3aa: CASSLAGTRSYNEQFF
j_gene: TRBJ2-1; abundance: -; v_gene: TRBV5-1; d_gene: TRBD2; CDR3nt: TGCGCCAGCAGCTTGGCCACTAGCGCTTACAATGAGCAGTTCTTC; CDR3aa: CASSLATSAYNEQFF
j_gene: TRBJ1-1; abundance: few; v_gene: TRBV18; d_gene: -; CDR3nt: TGTGCCAGCTCACCTTCCCGGGACACTGAAGCTTTCTTT; CDR3aa: CASSPSRDTEAFF
j_gene: TRBJ2-3; abundance: -; v_gene: TRBV5-4; d_gene: -; CDR3nt: TGTGCCAGCAGCTTGGGCCAGCGGTATACAGATACGCAGTATTTT; CDR3aa: CASSLGQRYTDTQYF
j_gene: TRBJ2-2; abundance: -; v_gene: TRBV28; d_gene: -; CDR3nt: TGTGCCAGCCTAGTTAATCCGAACACCGGGGAGCTGTTTTTT; CDR3aa: CASLVNPNTGELFF
j_gene: TRBJ2-5; abundance: -; v_gene: TRBV10-3; d_gene: -; CDR3nt: TGTGCCATCAGTGAGTCGTACCAAGAGACCCAGTACTTC; CDR3aa: CAISESYQETQYF
j_gene: TRBJ2-1; abundance: -; v_gene: TRBV7-2; d_gene: -; CDR3nt: TGTGCCAGCAGCTCCCAACAGGGCCCTGAGCAGTTCTTC; CDR3aa: CASSSQQGPEQFF
j_gene: TRBJ1-1; abundance: once; v_gene: TRBV28; d_gene: -; CDR3nt: TGTGCCAGCTTTTACGGGGTGAAGCTCCGGAACACTGAAGCTTTCTTT; CDR3aa: CASFYGVKLRNTEAFF
j_gene: TRBJ2-7; abundance: -; v_gene: TRBV20-1; d_gene: -; CDR3nt: TGCAGTCCGGACGAGCAGTACTTC; CDR3aa: CSPDEQYF
j_gene: TRBJ2-1; abundance: -; v_gene: TRBV28; d_gene: TRBD2; CDR3nt: TGTGCCAGCAGTTCAGCGGGAGAGGGAAACAATGAGCAGTTCTTC; CDR3aa: CASSSAGEGNNEQFF
j_gene: TRBJ1-2; abundance: -; v_gene: TRBV25-1; d_gene: -; CDR3nt: TGTGCCAGCAGTGACGGATTTTACTATGGCTACACCTTC; CDR3aa: CASSDGFYYGYTF
j_gene: TRBJ1-1; abundance: -; v_gene: TRBV6-5; d_gene: TRBD1; CDR3nt: TGTGCCAGCAGGGGACAGACAAAATTGAACACTGAAGCTTTCTTT; CDR3aa: CASRGQTKLNTEAFF
j_gene: TRBJ2-2; abundance: -; v_gene: TRBV9; d_gene: -; CDR3nt: TGTGCCAGCAGCGTAGGACGTCGAGACACCGGGGAGCTGTTTTTT; CDR3aa: CASSVGRRDTGELFF
j_gene: TRBJ2-7; abundance: -; v_gene: TRBV14; d_gene: -; CDR3nt: TGTGCCAGCAGCTGGGCCCCCTCCTACGAGCAGTACTTC; CDR3aa: CASSWAPSYEQYF
j_gene: TRBJ2-7; abundance: -; v_gene: TRBV11-2; d_gene: -; CDR3nt: TGTGCCAGCAGCTTAGCCAGGGTGTGGGGCGAGCAGTACTTC; CDR3aa: CASSLARVWGEQYF
j_gene: TRBJ2-7; abundance: -; v_gene: TRBV4-2; d_gene: TRBD1; CDR3nt: TGTGCCAGCAGCCAAAGGATTTCAACAGGGGGTAGGAACGAGCAGTACTTC; CDR3aa: CASSQRISTGGRNEQYF
j_gene: TRBJ1-1; abundance: -; v_gene: TRBV29-1; d_gene: -; CDR3nt: TGCAGCGTTGAAGGACTTGGGGGGACTGAAGCTTTCTTT; CDR3aa: CSVEGLGGTEAFF
j_gene: TRBJ2-3; abundance: -; v_gene: TRBV7-9; d_gene: -; CDR3nt: TGTGCCAGCAGCTTAGCGACGGCTAGCACAGATACGCAGTATTTT; CDR3aa: CASSLATASTDTQYF
j_gene: TRBJ1-1; abundance: -; v_gene: TRBV28; d_gene: -; CDR3nt: TGTGCCAGTGGAAAGGGGAGCGCAGGGGACACTGAAGCTTTCTTT; CDR3aa: CASGKGSAGDTEAFF
j_gene: TRBJ1-1; abundance: -; v_gene: TRBV5-6; d_gene: TRBD1; CDR3nt: TGTGCCAGCAGCTTTGACAGGGTAGCCAGTCGGACTGAAGCTTTCTTT; CDR3aa: CASSFDRVASRTEAFF
j_gene: TRBJ2-7; abundance: -; v_gene: TRBV5-4; d_gene: TRBD2; CDR3nt: TGTGCCAGCAGCCCCCGGACTAGCGGGACCTACGAGCAGTACTTC; CDR3aa: CASSPRTSGTYEQYF
j_gene: TRBJ2-5; abundance: once; v_gene: TRBV21-1; d_gene: -; CDR3nt: TGTGCCAGCAGCCCCGGACAGCTATCCGAGACCCAGTACTTC; CDR3aa: CASSPGQLSETQYF
j_gene: TRBJ2-2; abundance: -; v_gene: TRBV2; d_gene: -; CDR3nt: TGTGCCAGCAGTTTCGCGCGCACCGGGGAGCTGTTTTTT; CDR3aa: CASSFARTGELFF
j_gene: TRBJ1-5; abundance: -; v_gene: TRBV6-1; d_gene: -; CDR3nt: TGTGCCAGCAGTGGTGCCAGCAATCAGCCCCAGCATTTT; CDR3aa: CASSGASNQPQHF
j_gene: TRBJ2-7; abundance: -; v_gene: TRBV9; d_gene: -; CDR3nt: TGTGCCAGCAGCGTTATACAGGGTTCCGAGCAGTACTTC; CDR3aa: CASSVIQGSEQYF
j_gene: TRBJ2-7; abundance: -; v_gene: TRBV30; d_gene: TRBD1; CDR3nt: TGTGCCTGGAGCTCGGACAGGGGATACGAGCAGTACTTC; CDR3aa: CAWSSDRGYEQYF
j_gene: TRBJ1-5; abundance: -; v_gene: TRBV10-2; d_gene: TRBD1; CDR3nt: TGCGCCAGCAGTGAGTGGGGGGGACAGGGGATGGCGGGGTATAGCAATCAGCCCCAGCATTTT; CDR3aa: CASSEWGGQGMAGYSNQPQHF
j_gene: TRBJ2-5; abundance: -; v_gene: TRBV20-1; d_gene: -; CDR3nt: TGCAGTGTATCGATGGTAGAGACCCAGTACTTC; CDR3aa: CSVSMVETQYF